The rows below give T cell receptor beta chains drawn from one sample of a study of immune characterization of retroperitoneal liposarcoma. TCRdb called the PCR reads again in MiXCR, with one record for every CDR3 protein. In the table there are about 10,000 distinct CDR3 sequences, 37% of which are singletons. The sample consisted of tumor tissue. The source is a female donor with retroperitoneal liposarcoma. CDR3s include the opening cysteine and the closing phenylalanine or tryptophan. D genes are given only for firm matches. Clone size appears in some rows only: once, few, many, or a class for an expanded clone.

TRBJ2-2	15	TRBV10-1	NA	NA	CASSPLADQTGELFF	TGCGCCAGCAGTCCTTTGGCGGATCAAACCGGGGAGCTGTTTTTT
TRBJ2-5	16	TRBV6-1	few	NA	CASSEALRFQIETQYF	TGTGCCAGCAGTGAAGCGCTGAGGTTCCAAATAGAGACCCAGTACTTC
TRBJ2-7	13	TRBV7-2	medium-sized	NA	CASSLSRVYEQYF	TGTGCCAGCAGCTTATCCAGGGTATACGAGCAGTACTTC
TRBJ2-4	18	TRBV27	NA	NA	CASSSIHNSGLAKNIQYF	TGTGCCAGCAGCTCAATCCACAATAGCGGTCTAGCCAAAAACATTCAGTACTTC
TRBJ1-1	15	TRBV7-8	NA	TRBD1	CASSLGGTANTEAFF	TGTGCCAGCAGCTTAGGGGGGACAGCAAACACTGAAGCTTTCTTT
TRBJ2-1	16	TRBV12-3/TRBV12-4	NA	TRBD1	CASSSTGVSQYNEQFF	TGTGCCAGCAGTTCAACAGGGGTCTCCCAATACAATGAGCAGTTCTTC
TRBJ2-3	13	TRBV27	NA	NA	CASSPLGLDTQYF	TGTGCCAGCAGCCCTCTGGGGTTAGATACGCAGTATTTT
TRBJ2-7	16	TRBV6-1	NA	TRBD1	CASSERTGGSYNEQYF	TGTGCCAGCAGTGAACGAACAGGGGGCTCCTACAATGAGCAGTACTTC
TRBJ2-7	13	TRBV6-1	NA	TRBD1	CASSTRTGGKQYF	TGTGCCAGCAGTACCCGGACAGGGGGTAAGCAGTACTTC
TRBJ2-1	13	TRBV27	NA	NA	CASSPPGYNEQFF	TGTGCCAGCAGTCCTCCTGGGTACAATGAGCAGTTCTTC
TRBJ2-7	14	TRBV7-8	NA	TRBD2	CASSLREGIYEQYF	TGTGCCAGCAGCTTGCGGGAGGGAATCTACGAGCAGTACTTC
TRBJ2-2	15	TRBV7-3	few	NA	CASSLARTNTGELFF	TGTGCCAGCAGCTTGGCGCGGACGAACACCGGGGAGCTGTTTTTT
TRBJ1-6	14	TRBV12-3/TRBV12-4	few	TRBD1	CASSLFTGDSPLHF	TGTGCCAGCAGTTTATTCACAGGGGACTCACCCCTCCACTTT
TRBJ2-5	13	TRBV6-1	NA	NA	CASSEQRAETQYF	TGTGCCAGCAGTGAGCAGAGGGCCGAGACCCAGTACTTC
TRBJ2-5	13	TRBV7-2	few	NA	CASSLGSVETQYF	TGTGCCAGCAGCCTGGGGTCGGTTGAGACCCAGTACTTC
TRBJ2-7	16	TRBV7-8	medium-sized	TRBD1	CASSALHRGLDYEQYF	TGTGCCAGCAGCGCCCTCCACAGGGGGCTTGACTACGAGCAGTACTTC
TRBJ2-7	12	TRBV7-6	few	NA	CASSTPDDEQYF	TGTGCCAGCAGCACCCCCGACGATGAGCAGTACTTC
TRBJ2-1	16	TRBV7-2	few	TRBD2	CASHSPKRGPVDEQFF	TGTGCCAGCCATTCTCCAAAGCGGGGGCCGGTGGATGAGCAGTTCTTC
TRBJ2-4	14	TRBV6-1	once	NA	CASSEGSAKNIQYF	TGTGCCAGCAGTGAGGGTTCGGCCAAAAACATTCAGTACTTC
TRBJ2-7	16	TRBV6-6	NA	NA	CASSYSFPSGFYEQYF	TGTGCCAGCAGTTACTCGTTCCCCTCGGGGTTCTACGAGCAGTACTTC
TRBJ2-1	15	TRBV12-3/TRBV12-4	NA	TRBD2	CASSYGTSGSGEQYF	TGTGCCAGCAGTTACGGGACTAGCGGGAGTGGTGAGCAGTATTTC
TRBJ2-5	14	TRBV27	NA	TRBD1	CASREQGIQETQYF	TGTGCCAGCAGGGAACAGGGGATCCAAGAGACCCAGTACTTC
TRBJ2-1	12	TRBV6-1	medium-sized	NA	CASSTTGETQFF	TGTGCCAGCAGTACCACTGGGGAGACCCAGTTCTTC
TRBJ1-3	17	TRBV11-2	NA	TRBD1	CASSPTPGQVSGNTIYF	TGTGCCAGCAGCCCCACCCCGGGACAGGTCTCTGGAAACACCATATATTTT
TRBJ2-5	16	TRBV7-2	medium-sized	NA	CASSPLALVQLETQYF	TGTGCCAGCAGCCCCTTGGCGCTAGTTCAGCTAGAGACCCAGTACTTC
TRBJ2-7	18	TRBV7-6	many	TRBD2	CASSLTRGKIETYNEQYF	TGTGCCAGCAGCTTGACGCGGGGGAAGATAGAGACCTACAATGAGCAGTACTTC
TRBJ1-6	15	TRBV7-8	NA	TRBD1	CASSGQGARGSPLHF	TGTGCCAGTTCGGGACAGGGGGCCAGAGGGTCACCCCTCCACTTT
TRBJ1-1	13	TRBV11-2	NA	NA	CATARGLNTEAFF	TGTGCCACAGCTCGCGGGCTAAACACTGAAGCTTTCTTT
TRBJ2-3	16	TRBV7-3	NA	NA	CASSHLPGKSTDTQYF	TGTGCCAGCAGTCATCTTCCTGGAAAAAGCACAGATACGCAGTATTTT
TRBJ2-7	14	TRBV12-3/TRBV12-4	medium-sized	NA	CASSVAGLSYEQYF	TGTGCCAGCAGCGTGGCTGGACTCTCCTACGAGCAGTACTTC
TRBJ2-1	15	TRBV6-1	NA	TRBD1	CASRRPGQGVNEQFF	TGTGCCAGCAGACGCCCGGGACAGGGAGTCAATGAGCAGTTCTTC
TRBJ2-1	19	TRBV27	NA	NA	CASKLRGARVQAGEVEQFF	TGTGCCAGCAAGTTAAGGGGAGCAAGGGTGCAAGCAGGGGAGGTCGAGCAGTTCTTC
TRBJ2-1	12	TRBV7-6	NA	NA	CASSADTLQQFF	TGTGCCAGCAGCGCCGACACACTCCAGCAGTTCTTC
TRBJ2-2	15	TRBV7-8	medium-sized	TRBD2	CASRTSGANTGELFF	TGTGCCAGCAGAACTAGCGGGGCTAACACCGGGGAGCTGTTTTTT
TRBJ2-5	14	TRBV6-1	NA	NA	CASSERVAGNEQYF	TGTGCCAGCAGTGAACGTGTCGCCGGCAATGAGCAGTACTTC
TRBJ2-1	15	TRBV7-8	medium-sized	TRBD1	CASSPQGARQETQFF	TGTGCCAGCAGCCCACAGGGGGCGCGCCAAGAGACCCAGTTCTTC
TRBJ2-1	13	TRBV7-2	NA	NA	CASSSSGGNEQFF	TGTGCCAGCAGCTCGTCCGGAGGCAATGAGCAGTTCTTC
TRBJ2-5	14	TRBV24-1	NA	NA	CATSDSDTANEQYF	TGTGCCACCAGTGACTCCGACACGGCCAATGAGCAGTACTTC
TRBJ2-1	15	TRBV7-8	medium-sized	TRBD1	CASSLTGASYNEQFF	TGTGCCAGCAGCTTGACAGGGGCCTCCTACAATGAGCAGTTCTTC
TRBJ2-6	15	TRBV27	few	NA	CASSSRGSGANVLTF	TGTGCCAGCAGTTCAAGGGGCTCTGGGGCCAACGTCCTGACTTTC
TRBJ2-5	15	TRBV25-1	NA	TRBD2	CASSETGGTEETQYF	TGTGCCAGCAGTGAAACGGGAGGAACCGAAGAGACCCAGTACTTC
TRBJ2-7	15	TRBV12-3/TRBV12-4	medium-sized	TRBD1	CASSLSQGARDEQYF	TGTGCCAGCAGTTTAAGCCAGGGGGCGCGAGACGAGCAGTACTTC
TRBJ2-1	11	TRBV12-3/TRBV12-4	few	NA	CASSFDSEQFF	TGTGCCAGCAGTTTCGACAGCGAGCAGTTCTTC
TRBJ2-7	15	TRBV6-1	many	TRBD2	CASSETSGGYNEQYF	TGTGCCAGCAGTGAAACTAGCGGGGGTTACAATGAGCAGTACTTC
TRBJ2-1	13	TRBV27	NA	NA	CASSQDGGVEQFF	TGTGCCAGCAGCCAGGACGGAGGAGTAGAGCAGTTCTTC
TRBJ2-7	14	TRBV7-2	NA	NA	CASSPLYGAYEQYF	TGTGCCAGCAGCCCTTTGTATGGGGCCTACGAGCAGTACTTC
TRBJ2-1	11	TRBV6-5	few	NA	CASSYLNEQFF	TGTGCCAGCAGTTACTTGAATGAGCAGTTCTTC
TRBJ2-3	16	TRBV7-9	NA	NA	CASSSTRAPRADTQYF	TGTGCCAGCAGCAGTACCAGGGCTCCCCGGGCAGATACGCAGTATTTT
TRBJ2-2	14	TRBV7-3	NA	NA	CASSLTGQPGELFF	TGTGCCAGCAGCTTAACAGGACAGCCCGGGGAGCTGTTTTTT
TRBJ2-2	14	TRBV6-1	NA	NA	CASTLGLNTGELFF	TGTGCCAGCACCTTGGGACTTAACACCGGGGAGCTGTTTTTT
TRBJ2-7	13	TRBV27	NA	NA	CASSLSLRYEQYF	TGTGCCAGCAGTTTATCCCTCCGCTACGAGCAGTACTTC
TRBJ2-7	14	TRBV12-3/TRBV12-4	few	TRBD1	CASRRQGGNYEQYF	TGTGCCAGCAGGAGACAGGGGGGAAACTACGAGCAGTACTTC
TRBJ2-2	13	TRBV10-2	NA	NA	CASGQSHTGELFF	TGCGCCAGCGGCCAGTCCCACACCGGGGAGCTGTTTTTT
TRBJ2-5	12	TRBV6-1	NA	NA	CASSWEQETQYF	TGTGCCAGCAGTTGGGAGCAAGAGACCCAGTACTTC
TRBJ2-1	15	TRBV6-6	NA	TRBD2	CASSLREGLRDEQFF	TGTGCCAGCAGTCTTCGGGAGGGCCTTAGGGATGAGCAGTTCTTC
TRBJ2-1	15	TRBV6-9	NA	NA	CASSVISGNSYEQFF	TGTGCCAGCAGCGTAATCTCAGGGAATAGCTACGAGCAGTTCTTC
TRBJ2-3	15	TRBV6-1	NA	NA	CASSGPGYSADTQYF	TGTGCCAGCAGTGGTCCAGGGTATTCGGCAGATACGCAGTATTTT